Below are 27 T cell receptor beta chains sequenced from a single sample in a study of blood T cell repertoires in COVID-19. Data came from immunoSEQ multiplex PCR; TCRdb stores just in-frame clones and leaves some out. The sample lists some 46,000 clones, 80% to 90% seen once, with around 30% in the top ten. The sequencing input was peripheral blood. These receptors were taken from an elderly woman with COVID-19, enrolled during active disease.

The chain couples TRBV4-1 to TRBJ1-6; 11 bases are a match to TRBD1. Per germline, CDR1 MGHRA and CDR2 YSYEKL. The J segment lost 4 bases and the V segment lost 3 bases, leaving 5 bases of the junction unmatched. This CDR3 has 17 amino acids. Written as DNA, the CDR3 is TGCGCCAGCAGCCAGAAGGGACAGGGGGGTTATAATTCACCCCTCCACTTT. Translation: CASSQKGQGGYNSPLHF.

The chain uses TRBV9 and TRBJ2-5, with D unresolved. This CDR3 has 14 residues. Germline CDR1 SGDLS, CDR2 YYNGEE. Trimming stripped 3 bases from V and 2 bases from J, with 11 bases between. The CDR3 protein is CASSAGPKQETQYF. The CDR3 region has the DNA TGTGCCAGCAGCGCGGGTCCTAAGCAAGAGACCCAGTACTTC.

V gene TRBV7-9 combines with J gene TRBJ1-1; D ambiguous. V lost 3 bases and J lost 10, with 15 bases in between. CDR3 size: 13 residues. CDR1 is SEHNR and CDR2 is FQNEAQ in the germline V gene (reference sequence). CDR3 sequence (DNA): TGTGCCAGCAGCTTGGCCACCGGGAGCGGAGCTTTCTTT. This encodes CASSLATGSGAFF.

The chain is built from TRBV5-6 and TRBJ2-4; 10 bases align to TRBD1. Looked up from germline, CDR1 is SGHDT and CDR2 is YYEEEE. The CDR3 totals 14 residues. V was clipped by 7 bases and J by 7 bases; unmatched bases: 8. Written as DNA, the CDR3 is TGTGCCAGCGGTCGACAGGGGGCCGGGAACATTCAGTACTTC. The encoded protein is CASGRQGAGNIQYF.

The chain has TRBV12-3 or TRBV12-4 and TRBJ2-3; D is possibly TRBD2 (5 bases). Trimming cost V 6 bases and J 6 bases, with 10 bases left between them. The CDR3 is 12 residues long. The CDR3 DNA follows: TGTGCCAGCAGCCTACGGAGGGATACGCAGTATTTT. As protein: CASSLRRDTQYF.

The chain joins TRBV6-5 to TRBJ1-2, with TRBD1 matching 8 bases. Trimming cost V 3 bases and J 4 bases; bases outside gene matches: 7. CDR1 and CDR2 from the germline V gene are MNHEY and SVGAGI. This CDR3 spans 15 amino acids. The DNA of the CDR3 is TGTGCCAGCAGTTATCTACAGGGGGGGGGCTATGGCTACACCTTC. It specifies CASSYLQGGGYGYTF.

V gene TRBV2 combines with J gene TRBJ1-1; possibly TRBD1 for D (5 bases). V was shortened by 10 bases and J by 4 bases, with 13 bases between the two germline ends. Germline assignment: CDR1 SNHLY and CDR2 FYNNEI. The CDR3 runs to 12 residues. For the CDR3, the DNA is TGTGCCACCTCGACCGGGGGCACTGAAGCTTTCTTT. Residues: CATSTGGTEAFF.

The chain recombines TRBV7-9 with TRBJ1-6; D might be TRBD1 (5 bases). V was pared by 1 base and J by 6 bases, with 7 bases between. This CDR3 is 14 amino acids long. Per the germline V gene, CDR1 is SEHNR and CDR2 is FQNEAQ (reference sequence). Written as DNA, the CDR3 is TGTGCCAGCAGCTTAGTACAGGTTAATTCACCCCTCCACTTT. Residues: CASSLVQVNSPLHF.

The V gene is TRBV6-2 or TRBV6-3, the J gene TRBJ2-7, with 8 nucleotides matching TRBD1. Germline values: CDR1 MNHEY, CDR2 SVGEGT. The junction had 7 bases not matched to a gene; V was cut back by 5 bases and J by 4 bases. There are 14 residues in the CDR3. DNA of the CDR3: TGTGCCAGCAGTCAGCAGGGGGCTACTTACGAGCAGTACTTC. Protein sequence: CASSQQGATYEQYF.

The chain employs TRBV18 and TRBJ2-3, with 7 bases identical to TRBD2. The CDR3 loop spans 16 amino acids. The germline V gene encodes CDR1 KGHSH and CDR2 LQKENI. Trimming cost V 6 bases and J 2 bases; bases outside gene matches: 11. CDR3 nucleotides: TGTGCCAGCTCTCCAAACGGGCGGGGGACCACAGATACGCAGTATTTT. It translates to CASSPNGRGTTDTQYF.

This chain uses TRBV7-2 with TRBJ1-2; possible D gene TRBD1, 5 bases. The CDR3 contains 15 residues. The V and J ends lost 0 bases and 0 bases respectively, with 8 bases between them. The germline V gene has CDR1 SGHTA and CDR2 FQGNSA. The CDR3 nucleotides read TGTGCCAGCAGCTTAGCGGGGCAGCCTAACTATGGCTACACCTTC. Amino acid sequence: CASSLAGQPNYGYTF.

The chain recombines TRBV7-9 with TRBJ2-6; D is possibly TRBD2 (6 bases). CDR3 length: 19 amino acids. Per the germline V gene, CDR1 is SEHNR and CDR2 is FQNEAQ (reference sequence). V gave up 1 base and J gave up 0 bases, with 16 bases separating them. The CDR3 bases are TGTGCCAGCAGCTTAGGGGGGACCGGGACTCTCTCTGGGGCCAACGTCCTGACTTTC. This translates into CASSLGGTGTLSGANVLTF.

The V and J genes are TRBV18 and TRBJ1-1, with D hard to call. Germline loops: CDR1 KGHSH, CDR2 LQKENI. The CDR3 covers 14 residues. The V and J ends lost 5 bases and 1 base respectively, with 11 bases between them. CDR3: CASSNSGSNTEAFF. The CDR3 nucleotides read TGTGCCAGCTCAAACTCAGGATCGAACACTGAAGCTTTCTTT.

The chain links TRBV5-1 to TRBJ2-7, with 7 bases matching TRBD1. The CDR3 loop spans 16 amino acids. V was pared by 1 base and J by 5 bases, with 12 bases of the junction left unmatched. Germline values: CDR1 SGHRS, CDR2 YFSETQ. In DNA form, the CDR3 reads TGCGCCAGCAGCTTGTATCAGACAGGGTTTTTGAACGAGCAGTACTTC. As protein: CASSLYQTGFLNEQYF.

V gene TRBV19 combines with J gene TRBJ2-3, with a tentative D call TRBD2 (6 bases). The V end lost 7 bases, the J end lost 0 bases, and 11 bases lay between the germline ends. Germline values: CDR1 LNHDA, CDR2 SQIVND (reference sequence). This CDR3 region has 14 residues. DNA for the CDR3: TGTGCCAGTACGCCCGCGGGGAGCACAGATACGCAGTATTTT. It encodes CASTPAGSTDTQYF.

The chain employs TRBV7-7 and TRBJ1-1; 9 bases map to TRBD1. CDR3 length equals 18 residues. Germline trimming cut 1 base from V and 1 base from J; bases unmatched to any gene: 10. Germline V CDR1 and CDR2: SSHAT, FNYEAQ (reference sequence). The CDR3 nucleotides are TGTGCCAGCAGCTTAGAAACGGGGACAGGGAGACCGAACACTGAAGCTTTCTTT. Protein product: CASSLETGTGRPNTEAFF.

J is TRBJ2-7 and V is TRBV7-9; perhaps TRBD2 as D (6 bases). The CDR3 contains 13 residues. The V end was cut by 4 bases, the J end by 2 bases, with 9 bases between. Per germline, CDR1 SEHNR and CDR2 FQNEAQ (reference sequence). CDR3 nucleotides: TGTGCCAGCAGCTCTCGGGAGCCCTACGAGCAGTACTTC. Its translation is CASSSREPYEQYF. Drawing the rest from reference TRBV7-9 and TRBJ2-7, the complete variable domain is DTGVSQNPRHKITKRGQNVTFRCDPISEHNRLYWYRQTLGQGPEFLTYFQNEAQLEKSRLLSDRFSAERPKGSFSTLEIQRTEQGDSAMYLCASSSREPYEQYFGPGTRLTVT.

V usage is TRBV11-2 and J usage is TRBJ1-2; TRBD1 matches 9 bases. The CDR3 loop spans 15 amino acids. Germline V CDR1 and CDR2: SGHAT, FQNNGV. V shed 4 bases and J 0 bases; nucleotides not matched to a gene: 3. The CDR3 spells CASSWDRVANYGYTF. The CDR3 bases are TGTGCCAGCAGCTGGGACAGGGTTGCTAACTATGGCTACACCTTC.

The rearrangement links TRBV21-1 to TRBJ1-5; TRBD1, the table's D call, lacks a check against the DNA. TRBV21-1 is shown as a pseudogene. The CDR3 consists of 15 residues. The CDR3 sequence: CASSKETGPEGPQHF. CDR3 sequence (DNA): TGTGCCAGCAGCAAAGAAACAGGGCCCGAGGGGCCCCAGCATTTT.

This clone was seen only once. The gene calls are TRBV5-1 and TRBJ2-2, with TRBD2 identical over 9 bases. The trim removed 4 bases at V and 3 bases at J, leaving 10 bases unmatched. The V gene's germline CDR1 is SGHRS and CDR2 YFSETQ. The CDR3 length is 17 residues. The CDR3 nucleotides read TGCGCCAGCAGCCCTGCCCTTAGCGGGGGATACACCGGGGAGCTGTTTTTT. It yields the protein CASSPALSGGYTGELFF.

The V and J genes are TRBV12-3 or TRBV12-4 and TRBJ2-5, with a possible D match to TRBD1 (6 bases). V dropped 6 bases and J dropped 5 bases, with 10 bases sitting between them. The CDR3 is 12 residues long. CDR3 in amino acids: CASSNRDETQYF. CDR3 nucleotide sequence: TGTGCCAGCAGCAACAGGGATGAGACCCAGTACTTC.

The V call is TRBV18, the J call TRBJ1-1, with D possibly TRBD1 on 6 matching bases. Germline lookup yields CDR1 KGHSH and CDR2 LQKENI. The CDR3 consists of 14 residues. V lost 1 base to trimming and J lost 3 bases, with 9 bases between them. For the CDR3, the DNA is TGTGCCAGCTCACCACAGAAGGGGGACACTGAAGCTTTCTTT. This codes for CASSPQKGDTEAFF. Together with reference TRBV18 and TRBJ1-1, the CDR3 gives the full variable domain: NAGVMQNPRHLVRRRGQEARLRCSPMKGHSHVYWYRQLPEEGLKFMVYLQKENIIDESGMPKERFSAEFPKEGPSILRIQQVVRGDSAAYFCASSPQKGDTEAFFGQGTRLTVV.

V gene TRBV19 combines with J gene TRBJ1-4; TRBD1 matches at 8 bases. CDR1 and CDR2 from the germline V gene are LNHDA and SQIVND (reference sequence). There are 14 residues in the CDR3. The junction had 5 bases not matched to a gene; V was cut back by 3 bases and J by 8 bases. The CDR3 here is CASSIGQGEEKLFF. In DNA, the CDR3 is TGTGCCAGTAGTATCGGACAGGGTGAGGAAAAACTGTTTTTT.

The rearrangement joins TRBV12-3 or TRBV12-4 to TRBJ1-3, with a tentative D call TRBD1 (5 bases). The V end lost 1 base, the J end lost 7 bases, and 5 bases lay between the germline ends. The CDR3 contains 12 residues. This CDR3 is CASSLEGNTIYF. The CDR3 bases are TGTGCCAGCAGTTTAGAGGGGAACACCATATATTTT.

CDR3 nucleotides: TGTGCCAGCAGCATCCGACCGGGACAGGGGGGGACTGAAGCTTTCTTT. Translating gives CASSIRPGQGGTEAFF. The rearrangement joins TRBV5-6 to TRBJ1-1; 11 nucleotides match TRBD1. V trimming: 4 bases; J trimming: 5 bases; junction bases outside the gene matches: 10. The CDR3 loop spans 16 amino acids. Germline V gene lookup returns CDR1 SGHDT and CDR2 YYEEEE.

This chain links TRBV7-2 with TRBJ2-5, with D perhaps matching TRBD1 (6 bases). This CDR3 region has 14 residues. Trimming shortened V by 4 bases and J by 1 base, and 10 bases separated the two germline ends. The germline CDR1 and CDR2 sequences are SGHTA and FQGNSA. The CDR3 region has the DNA TGTGCCAGCAGCTCAATGACAGGCCAAGAGACCCAGTACTTC. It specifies CASSSMTGQETQYF.

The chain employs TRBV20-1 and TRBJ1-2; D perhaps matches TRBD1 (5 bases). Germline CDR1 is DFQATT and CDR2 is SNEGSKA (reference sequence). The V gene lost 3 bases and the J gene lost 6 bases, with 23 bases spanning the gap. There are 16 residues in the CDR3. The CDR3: CSASPDLQVRANGYTF. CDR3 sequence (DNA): TGCAGTGCTAGTCCCGACCTACAGGTTCGGGCTAATGGCTACACCTTC.